The 30 T cell receptor beta chains reported below all come from one sample, sequenced in a study of T cells after yellow fever vaccination. TCRdb analysed the 5' RACE reads with MiXCR anew, one entry per CDR3 protein. The sample has about 240,000 distinct CDR3 sequences, about 7.1% seen once. The sample in question was CD4+ T cells sorted from PBMCs, obtained 15 days after the yellow fever booster vaccination. The receptors stem from a man between 25 and 39 years old who received the YFV17D yellow fever vaccine.

V is TRBV20-1 and J is TRBJ2-7; 11 positions match TRBD1. From germline, CDR1 is DFQATT and CDR2 SNEGSKA (reference sequence). The ends lost 0 bases at V and 7 bases at J; junction bases unmatched: 11. The CDR3 sequence is 16 residues long. The CDR3 reads CSARDPGTGGSGEQYF. The CDR3 DNA reads as TGCAGTGCTAGAGATCCCGGGACAGGGGGGTCTGGAGAGCAGTACTTC.

This clonotype occurred many times. As DNA, the CDR3 is TGTGCCAGCAGCTGGACGAAGCCCGGGGAGCTGTTTTTT. Protein sequence: CASSWTKPGELFF. This chain uses TRBV7-9 with TRBJ2-2, with D uncertain. Germline loops: CDR1 SEHNR, CDR2 FQNEAQ (reference sequence). The CDR3 has 13 amino acids. V dropped 4 bases and J dropped 6 bases, with 9 bases sitting between them.

This clonotype was seen at least ten times. The chain combines TRBV7-9 with TRBJ2-2; TRBD1 agrees at 7 bases. The CDR3 length is 15 residues. V shed 6 bases and J 2 bases; nucleotides not matched to a gene: 6. Germline-derived CDR1 and CDR2 are SEHNR and FQNEAQ (reference sequence). The CDR3 reads CASSRDRINTGELFF. The CDR3 DNA reads TGTGCCAGCAGTCGGGACAGAATTAACACCGGGGAGCTGTTTTTT.

This clonotype was observed a few times. V and J are TRBV20-1 and TRBJ2-7, with D maybe TRBD1 (7 bases). The germline V gene encodes CDR1 DFQATT and CDR2 SNEGSKA (reference sequence). The CDR3 consists of 14 residues. Deletions cut 5 bases from V and 5 bases from J, with 19 bases between. The CDR3 sequence: CSARRQGGTNEQYF. The CDR3 bases are TGCAGTGCTCGCCGACAGGGAGGTACGAACGAGCAGTACTTC.

The table lists this clonotype with many counts. In DNA, the CDR3 is TGTGCCAGCAGCCCTAGCACAGATACGCAGTATTTT. It yields the protein CASSPSTDTQYF. The chain has TRBV18 and TRBJ2-3; no clear D gene. The germline V and J ends were trimmed by 8 bases and 0 bases, with 6 bases remaining between them. The CDR3 spans 12 residues. The germline gives CDR1 KGHSH, CDR2 LQKENI.

V usage is TRBV3-1 and J usage is TRBJ1-5, with D hard to call. Germline CDR1 is LGHDT and CDR2 is YNNKEL (reference sequence). CDR3 length: 13 amino acids. Trimming took 6 bases from V and 7 from J, leaving 13 bases between them. The CDR3 DNA follows: TGTGCCAGCAGTCTCGGCTGGGAACAGCCCCAGCATTTT. This translates into CASSLGWEQPQHF.

As for this clonotype: One end of the junction varies from germline; a read error may be responsible. V is TRBV6-4 and J is TRBJ2-3; D may correspond to TRBD1 or TRBD2 (5 bases each). This CDR3 region has 16 residues. Germline CDR1 MRHNA, CDR2 SNTAGT. CDR3 loop: CARSRDRNSFTDTQYF. The CDR3 DNA reads as TGTGCCCGCAGTCGGGACCGAAACTCGTTCACAGATACGCAGTATTTT.

This clonotype was detected many times. This chain links TRBV21-1 with TRBJ2-7. TRBV21-1 is recorded as a pseudogene. CDR3 size: 16 residues. CDR3 protein: CASSKLLYPHSYEQYF. The CDR3 DNA is TGTGCCAGCAGCAAACTCCTCTACCCACATAGCTACGAGCAGTACTTC.

This clonotype was recorded many times. The V call is TRBV5-6, the J call TRBJ2-3; D remains ambiguous. This CDR3 spans 12 amino acids. Germline CDR1 reads SGHDT; CDR2 reads YYEEEE. With 0 bases removed from V and 5 bases from J, the gap between germline ends came to 4 bases. The CDR3 coding sequence is TGTGCCAGCAGCTTGGGCAGAGATACGCAGTATTTT. It is translated as CASSLGRDTQYF.

Many counts were recorded for this clonotype. V and J are TRBV5-6 and TRBJ2-2, with 12 bases that match TRBD2. Germline V lookup: CDR1 SGHDT, CDR2 YYEEEE. The CDR3 has 16 amino acids. V lost 1 base, J lost 6 bases, and 4 bases stayed unmatched. The CDR3 loop reads CASSLLAGGQAGELFF. Here the CDR3 DNA reads TGTGCCAGCAGCTTGCTAGCGGGAGGGCAGGCCGGGGAGCTGTTTTTT.

This clonotype appeared a few times. The rearrangement joins TRBV18 to TRBJ1-5; D is ambiguous. The V end lost 2 bases, the J end lost 3 bases, and 5 bases lay between the germline ends. Germline V lookup: CDR1 KGHSH, CDR2 LQKENI. The CDR3 covers 13 residues. CDR3 sequence: CASSPNTNQPQHF. In nucleotides, the CDR3 is TGTGCCAGCTCACCAAACACCAATCAGCCCCAGCATTTT.

This clonotype turned up a few times. This chain links TRBV13 with TRBJ2-3, with 7 positions matching TRBD1. With 5 bases clipped from V and 4 bases from J, the junction kept 6 bases outside the gene matches. The CDR3 spans 14 residues. In germline, CDR1 is PRHDT, CDR2 FYEKMQ (reference sequence). CDR3 region: CASSLRQGADTQYF. For the CDR3, the DNA is TGTGCCAGCAGCCTGAGACAGGGCGCAGATACGCAGTATTTT.

The sample holds one count of this clonotype. This rearrangement joins TRBV7-2 to TRBJ2-7, with 7 bases aligning to TRBD1. Germline assignment: CDR1 SGHTA and CDR2 FQGNSA. The V segment lost 5 bases and the J segment 2 bases; nucleotides outside the gene matches: 9. The CDR3 consists of 15 residues. The CDR3 region is CASSQWQGVPYEQYF. The DNA of the CDR3 is TGTGCCAGCAGCCAGTGGCAGGGGGTCCCCTACGAGCAGTACTTC.

The table lists this clonotype with a few counts. V gene TRBV21-1 combines with J gene TRBJ2-5; TRBD1, the table's D call, lacks a check against the DNA. TRBV21-1 is designated a pseudogene. The CDR3 is 14 amino acids. CDR3 amino acids: CASSKGGAQETQYF. CDR3 coding DNA: TGTGCCAGCAGCAAAGGAGGCGCGCAAGAGACCCAGTACTTC.

This clonotype was detected only a few times. V gene TRBV20-1 combines with J gene TRBJ1-5; no clear D gene. Germline V lookup: CDR1 DFQATT, CDR2 SNEGSKA (reference sequence). The germline V and J ends were trimmed by 4 bases and 4 bases, with 14 bases remaining between them. The CDR3 totals 14 residues. Here the CDR3 reads CSANLDGGNQPQHF. Here the CDR3 DNA reads TGCAGTGCTAACCTAGACGGAGGAAATCAGCCCCAGCATTTT.

In this sample, this clonotype turned up a few times. The CDR3 sequence is CSAVIRTGAYEQYF. In DNA, the CDR3 is TGCAGTGCTGTCATTAGGACAGGGGCCTACGAGCAGTACTTC. V gene TRBV20-1 combines with J gene TRBJ2-7; the match to TRBD1 covers 9 bases. The trim removed 5 bases at V and 2 bases at J, leaving 7 bases unmatched. This CDR3 region has 14 residues. Germline V gene sequence: CDR1 DFQATT, CDR2 SNEGSKA (reference sequence).

In its sample, this clonotype was seen many times. V gene TRBV7-2 combines with J gene TRBJ2-3; D not certain. This CDR3 has 13 amino acids. Germline values: CDR1 SGHTA, CDR2 FQGNSA. The V end was cut by 5 bases, the J end by 2 bases, with 8 bases between. CDR3 residues: CASSPRPTDTQYF. The DNA for the CDR3 is TGTGCCAGCAGCCCCCGACCCACAGATACGCAGTATTTT.

This clonotype showed up just a few times. The chain carries TRBV4-3 and TRBJ2-7; 8 bases fit TRBD2. The junction had 10 bases not matched to a gene; V was cut back by 2 bases and J by 7 bases. The CDR3 covers 15 residues. The germline V gene encodes CDR1 LGHNA and CDR2 YSLEER. This CDR3 reads CASSQSFGGATEQYF. CDR3 sequence (DNA): TGCGCCAGCAGCCAATCCTTCGGGGGGGCGACTGAGCAGTACTTC.

This clonotype was observed a few times. The chain combines TRBV18 with TRBJ1-1, with 8 bases lining up with TRBD1. Germline-derived CDR1 and CDR2 are KGHSH and LQKENI. V gave up 3 bases and J gave up 2 bases; unmatched junction bases: 11. The CDR3 is 17 amino acids. The CDR3 protein is CASSPFRGQAINTEAFF. CDR3 nucleotide sequence: TGTGCCAGCTCACCTTTTAGGGGACAGGCGATCAACACTGAAGCTTTCTTT. Together with reference TRBV18 and TRBJ1-1, the CDR3 gives the full variable domain: NAGVMQNPRHLVRRRGQEARLRCSPMKGHSHVYWYRQLPEEGLKFMVYLQKENIIDESGMPKERFSAEFPKEGPSILRIQQVVRGDSAAYFCASSPFRGQAINTEAFFGQGTRLTVV.

Worth noting for this clonotype: With a much larger clone just one base away, this may be a read error. This chain uses TRBV15 with TRBJ1-5, with D possibly TRBD1 on 5 matching bases. This CDR3 region has 12 residues. Germline V lookup: CDR1 LNHNV, CDR2 YYDKDF (reference sequence). The DNA for the CDR3 is TGTGCCGCCAGCAGAGATCAGGGTCACAAGCATTTT. It codes for CAASRDQGHKHF. The variable domain in full, completed from reference TRBV15 and TRBJ1-5, reads DAMVIQNPRYQVTQFGKPVTLSCSQTLNHNVMYWYQQKSSQAPKLLFHYYDKDFNNEADTPDNFQSRRPNTSFCFLDIRSPGLGDTAMYLCAASRDQGHKHFGDGTRLSIL.

For this clonotype: A much larger clone lies one base from this, so it may be a read error. This chain uses TRBV12-3 or TRBV12-4 with TRBJ2-2; 10 positions agree with TRBD1. The CDR3 is 17 amino acids. For the CDR3, the DNA is TGTGCCAGCAGTTTGTGGACAGGGGGTAGCAACACCTGGGAGCTGTTTTTT. Translated: CASSLWTGGSNTWELFF.

This clonotype was counted many times. The chain has TRBV29-1 and TRBJ2-7; 10 nucleotides match TRBD1. Germline CDR1 reads SQVTM; CDR2 reads ANQGSEA. V shed 4 bases, J shed 6 bases, and the junction held 21 bases outside the gene matches. The CDR3 covers 18 residues. CDR3 nucleotide sequence: TGCAGCGTTGTGGCAGGACAGGGGGAACCGACTAGACTACGCGAGCAGTACTTC. This gives the protein CSVVAGQGEPTRLREQYF.

The chain links TRBV11-2 to TRBJ1-2, with D maybe TRBD1 (6 bases). The CDR3 is 15 residues long. Trimming left V 4 bases short and J 7 bases short, with 19 bases between. Germline V gives CDR1 SGHAT, CDR2 FQNNGV. CDR3 protein: CASSSVFGGNIGYTF. The CDR3 region has the DNA TGTGCCAGCAGCTCAGTATTCGGGGGCAATATTGGCTACACCTTC.

V usage is TRBV5-1 and J usage is TRBJ2-1; TRBD1 aligns across 7 bases. CDR3 length: 15 residues. Trimming took 3 bases from V and 5 from J; bases not matched to a gene: 8. Germline V lookup: CDR1 SGHRS, CDR2 YFSETQ. This chain's CDR3 is CASSSTDRANNEQFF. The CDR3 DNA is TGCGCCAGCAGCTCCACAGACAGGGCCAACAATGAGCAGTTCTTC.

This clonotype appeared many times. This rearrangement joins TRBV11-2 to TRBJ2-1; 10 nucleotides match TRBD2. The germline V gene encodes CDR1 SGHAT and CDR2 FQNNGV. CDR3 length: 16 amino acids. Trimming removed 5 bases from V and 6 bases from J; junction bases left unmatched: 10. CDR3 DNA: TGTGCCAGCAGCCCCTCGGTGAGCGGGAGGGTCAATGAGCAGTTCTTC. Translated: CASSPSVSGRVNEQFF.

The rearrangement uses TRBV6-2 or TRBV6-3 and TRBJ1-1; weak D call: TRBD1 (5 bases). Germline assignment: CDR1 MNHEY and CDR2 SVGEGT. CDR3 size: 12 residues. The V end lost 5 bases, the J end lost 7 bases, and 11 bases lay between the germline ends. CDR3 bases: TGTGCCAGCAGTGACCAGGGATTTGAAGCTTTCTTT. This codes for CASSDQGFEAFF.

The chain is built from TRBV5-1 and TRBJ2-1, with 10 positions matching TRBD2. V gave up 3 bases and J gave up 6 bases; unmatched junction bases: 9. The CDR3 spans 16 residues. Germline CDR1 is SGHRS and CDR2 is YFSETQ. The CDR3 DNA follows: TGCGCCAGCAGCTCCCTAACTAGCGGGACTGGCAATGAGCAGTTCTTC. Translated: CASSSLTSGTGNEQFF.

The V gene is TRBV15, the J gene TRBJ2-7; TRBD2 is a possible D gene (6 bases). Per germline, CDR1 LNHNV and CDR2 YYDKDF (reference sequence). Trimming left V 2 bases short and J 3 bases short, with 11 bases between. This CDR3 is 14 amino acids long. DNA of the CDR3: TGTGCCACCAGCAGAACCCGGGAGAACTACGAGCAGTACTTC. As protein: CATSRTRENYEQYF.

The J gene is TRBJ1-6, the V gene TRBV10-3, with TRBD1 matching 8 bases. The J segment lost 5 bases and the V segment lost 5 bases, leaving 5 bases of the junction unmatched. Germline V gene sequence: CDR1 ENHRY, CDR2 SYGVKD. CDR3 length: 15 amino acids. The CDR3 protein is CAISQGASDNSPLHF. CDR3 nucleotides: TGTGCCATCAGTCAGGGGGCGTCCGATAATTCACCCCTCCACTTT.

This clonotype showed up many times. This chain uses TRBV10-3 with TRBJ2-5; TRBD2 matches 10 bases. The J segment lost 1 base and the V segment lost 2 bases, leaving 16 bases of the junction unmatched. The CDR3 is 20 amino acids. Germline CDR1 and CDR2: ENHRY and SYGVKD. The CDR3 sequence: CAISEMKLAGERLVQETQYF. CDR3 bases: TGTGCCATCAGTGAGATGAAGCTAGCGGGAGAACGGCTGGTCCAAGAGACCCAGTACTTC.